This T cell receptor (beta chain) came from a study of metastatic and nonmetastatic thyroid tumors. Study as a whole: Patients with malignant and benign thyroid disease provided blood and tumor or nodule tissue, whose repertoires were compared. Notes on the study in general: A significant increase in TCR beta diversity was reportedly seen in malignant thyroid tumors relative to benign nodules, in blood and tumor.

Trimming pared 1 base from V and 4 bases from J, leaving 10 bases between. The V gene's germline CDR1 is DFQATT and CDR2 SNEGSKA (reference sequence). CDR3 length equals 13 residues. Points on this clone: The antigen is unknown.

Study processing details: In papillary thyroid cancer, a distant-metastasis classifier was built using CDR3 differences across clinicopathological groups. With MiXCR, TCRdb reprocessed the PCR reads. The V and J calls follow TCRdb's processing rather than the paper's. The data contain tens of thousands of clones, more than 20% of them singletons. Patients had received no treatment of any kind before thyroid surgery. Sequencing was carried out using tumor tissue. The chain combines TRBV20-1 with TRBJ2-5; possible D gene TRBD2, 5 bases. This TCR was recovered from a male donor with papillary thyroid cancer or a benign thyroid nodule (not recorded which). Some clones in this sample may be carry-over from other donors' samples. CDR3: CSARVRGPETQYF. The CDR3 nucleotides read TGCAGTGCTAGAGTTCGGGGTCCAGAGACCCAGTACTTC.